The next 12 T cell receptor beta chains were all read from a single sample in a study of blood T cell repertoires in COVID-19. TCRdb's table, derived via immunoSEQ multiplex PCR, lists solely in-frame clones and lacks some. The table includes around 25,000 clones, 91% detected once. Sequenced material: peripheral blood. The receptor set was obtained from a human donor with active COVID-19. The donor label of this sample is uncertain.

This chain uses TRBV5-8 with TRBJ2-3, with 8 bases fitting TRBD2. V was pared by 7 bases and J by 3 bases, with 7 bases of the junction left unmatched. CDR1 is SGHTS and CDR2 is YDEGEE in the germline V gene. The CDR3 is 14 residues long. CDR3 loop: CASPGTSRTDTQYF. The CDR3 DNA is TGTGCCAGCCCCGGGACTAGTAGGACAGATACGCAGTATTTT.

V and J are TRBV5-1 and TRBJ1-2, with D possibly being TRBD1 (5 bases). Trimming pared 4 bases from V and 8 bases from J, leaving 18 bases between. Looked up from germline, CDR1 is SGHRS and CDR2 is YFSETQ. This CDR3 has 14 amino acids. CDR3 residues: CASSRAGDGQGYTF. The CDR3 DNA follows: TGCGCCAGCAGCCGGGCGGGGGACGGGCAAGGCTACACCTTC.

The J gene is TRBJ1-5, the V gene TRBV2; 7 nucleotides line up with TRBD1. Germline trimming cut 10 bases from V and 4 bases from J; bases unmatched to any gene: 10. The CDR3 spans 14 residues. Looked up from germline, CDR1 is SNHLY and CDR2 is FYNNEI. CDR3 in DNA: TGTGCCACAAGGATGGGGGGACAGAATCAGCCCCAGCATTTT. It is translated as CATRMGGQNQPQHF.

The chain carries TRBV11-2 and TRBJ2-7, with D possibly being TRBD2 (5 bases). V lost 5 bases and J lost 4, with 12 bases in between. This CDR3 region has 13 residues. From germline, CDR1 is SGHAT and CDR2 FQNNGV. CDR3 amino acids: CASSPSTVYEQYF. The CDR3 region has the DNA TGTGCCAGCAGCCCTAGCACAGTTTACGAGCAGTACTTC.

V usage is TRBV5-6 and J usage is TRBJ2-6; 7 positions agree with TRBD2. The CDR3 runs 18 residues. CDR1 is SGHDT and CDR2 is YYEEEE in the germline V gene. Losses at the gene ends were 4 bases for V and 0 bases for J; bases not matched to a gene: 10. CDR3 sequence reads: CASSPDGGEFSGANVLTF. The CDR3 nucleotides are TGTGCCAGCAGCCCCGATGGGGGGGAATTCTCTGGGGCCAACGTCCTGACTTTC.

The chain recombines TRBV30 with TRBJ1-3; D gene ambiguous. Germline V gives CDR1 GTSNPN, CDR2 SVGIG (reference sequence). The CDR3 is 13 amino acids. V was pared by 0 bases and J by 4 bases, with 7 bases between. The CDR3 here is CAWSVQMGNTIYF. In nucleotides, the CDR3 is TGTGCCTGGAGTGTACAGATGGGAAACACCATATATTTT.

This chain connects TRBV7-9 to TRBJ1-2; D is unclear. CDR3 length equals 14 residues. The germline V gene has CDR1 SEHNR and CDR2 FQNEAQ (reference sequence). V lost 4 bases and J 7 bases, leaving 16 bases between the germline ends. The CDR3 DNA is TGTGCCAGCAGCTCCCAGGCCGCCGGAGGTGGCTACACCTTC. Translated, it gives CASSSQAAGGGYTF.

The chain uses TRBV9 and TRBJ2-2; D perhaps matches TRBD1 (6 bases). Trimming removed 3 bases at V and 1 base at J, with 10 bases between. Germline values: CDR1 SGDLS, CDR2 YYNGEE. This CDR3 has 15 amino acids. The CDR3 DNA is TGTGCCAGCAGCGGAGACAGGCTGAACACCGGGGAGCTGTTTTTT. This encodes CASSGDRLNTGELFF.

The chain recombines TRBV4-1 with TRBJ2-2; 7 bases agree with TRBD1. The ends lost 4 bases at V and 2 bases at J; junction bases unmatched: 10. There are 17 residues in the CDR3. Per germline, CDR1 MGHRA and CDR2 YSYEKL. The CDR3: CASSPIQGYSNTGELFF. The CDR3, as DNA: TGCGCCAGCAGCCCAATACAGGGGTACAGCAACACCGGGGAGCTGTTTTTT.

V and J are TRBV5-1 and TRBJ2-2, with a tentative D call TRBD1 (6 bases). The CDR3 is made up of 16 amino acids. V shed 0 bases and J shed 1 base, with 10 bases lying between them. Germline V gene sequence: CDR1 SGHRS, CDR2 YFSETQ. The CDR3 reads CASSLEQGWNTGELFF. As DNA, the CDR3 is TGCGCCAGCAGCTTGGAACAGGGTTGGAACACCGGGGAGCTGTTTTTT.

The chain employs TRBV5-5 and TRBJ2-2; D gene uncertain. Germline loops: CDR1 SGHKS, CDR2 YYEKEE (reference sequence). The V end lost 1 base, the J end lost 5 bases, and 15 bases lay between the germline ends. This CDR3 spans 16 amino acids. CDR3 nucleotide sequence: TGTGCCAGCAGCTTGCTGGCGGAGACGAGAACCGGGGAGCTGTTTTTT. Protein: CASSLLAETRTGELFF.

The chain links TRBV5-5 to TRBJ2-7, with D possibly being TRBD1 (6 bases). V shed 7 bases and J shed 0 bases, with 17 bases lying between them. Germline lookup yields CDR1 SGHKS and CDR2 YYEKEE (reference sequence). The CDR3 extends over 15 amino acids. The CDR3 DNA sequence: TGTGCCAGCCACGGTTCAGGGGTGAGCTCCTACGAGCAGTACTTC. Translation: CASHGSGVSSYEQYF. The whole variable domain, filled in from reference TRBV5-5 and TRBJ2-7, reads DAGVTQSPTHLIKTRGQQVTLRCSPISGHKSVSWYQQVLGQGPQFIFQYYEKEERGRGNFPDRFSARQFPNYSSELNVNALLLGDSALYLCASHGSGVSSYEQYFGPGTRLTVT.